This T cell receptor (beta chain) comes out of a study of human T cells and chemical hapten exposure. The study's library attached unique molecular identifiers to single cDNA molecules. MiXCR, run by TCRdb on the RACE reads, gives a single entry per CDR3 protein. The table lists about 42,000 distinct CDR3 sequences, approximately 9.5% of them singletons. V shed 2 bases and J 7 bases; nucleotides not matched to a gene: 8. This CDR3 comprises 15 residues. CDR1 and CDR2 (germline): SGHTA, FQGTGA. Regarding this clonotype: Its antigen is not identified.

Notes on the study in general: Sensitizing to DPC left TCRs with a frequency above 1 in 1000 unaltered.

Time point denoted: patch test 2, 6 weeks after DPC sensitization. Treatment indicated: therapeutic diphenylcyclopropenone sensitization with weekly scalp DPC. Whole blood that had not been fractionated was the source of extracted total RNA. People who gave samples had alopecia, were 18 to 70 years old, and were suitable for DPC. The chain is built from TRBV7-3 and TRBJ2-1, with 7 bases that match TRBD2. This clonotype was obtained from a woman aged 30 to 39 with alopecia areata. Some clones in this sample may be carry-over from other donors' samples. Sequences were derived from whole blood, sampled in connection with sensitization to the hapten diphenylcyclopropenone (DPC). CDR3: CASSLHSGDGNEQFF. Here the CDR3 DNA reads TGTGCCAGCAGCTTACACAGCGGGGACGGGAATGAGCAGTTCTTC.